This T cell receptor beta chain originates from a study of T cell changes during pregnancy in multiple sclerosis (dated by TCRdb to between 2018 and 2020). Background on the whole study: The study looked at changes in the T cell repertoire across pregnancy in women with multiple sclerosis.

Concerning this clone itself: Its specific antigen is unknown. The record has no base qualities; no much larger clone is one base away.

The cysteine opens and the phenylalanine closes a CDR3 of 16 amino acids. Only the CDR3 DNA stays, 48 bases, in frame from base 1. Relative to germline, V is missing 4 bases and J is missing 7 bases, with 16 bases of the junction outside any gene match. Per the germline V gene, SGDLS is the CDR1 and YYNGEE is the CDR2. The library came from the immunoSEQ multiplex PCR assay. TCRdb re-hosts the immuneACCESS table, in-frame sequences only. Its copies lack some clones; in the studies checked, an unresolved V gene accounts for under half of them, and the cause for the rest is not known. The sample table records around 72,000 clones; 91% of these occur just once. The ten largest clones take up about 0.75% of the sample.

The sequence came from a female donor in good health, enrolled as a control in a pregnancy study. The material sequenced was peripheral blood, taken in the third trimester of pregnancy. Here the chain combines TRBV9 and TRBJ2-7, with 8 central nucleotides matching TRBD2. The CDR3 amino acid sequence is: CASSPDIGLAGREQYF. The sequence in DNA is TGTGCCAGCAGCCCCGATATTGGACTAGCCGGTAGGGAGCAGTACTTC.